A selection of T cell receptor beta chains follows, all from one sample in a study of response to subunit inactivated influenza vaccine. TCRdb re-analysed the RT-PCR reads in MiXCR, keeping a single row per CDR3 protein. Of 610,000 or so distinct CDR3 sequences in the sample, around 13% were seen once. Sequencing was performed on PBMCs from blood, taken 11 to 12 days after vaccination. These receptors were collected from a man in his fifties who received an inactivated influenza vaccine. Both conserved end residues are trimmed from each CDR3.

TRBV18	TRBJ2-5	ASSPRTGRLTQY
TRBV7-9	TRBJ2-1	ATAPWGYNEQF
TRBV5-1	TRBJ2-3	ASSLEGAGSVDTQY
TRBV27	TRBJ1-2	ASSLRGGAET
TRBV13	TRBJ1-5	ASSIRFQPQH
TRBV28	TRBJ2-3	ASSLPQGTDTQY
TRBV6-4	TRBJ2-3	ASSEPGQGTDTQY
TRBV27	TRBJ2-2	ASSPRVSGELF
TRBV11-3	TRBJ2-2	ASSLRPQPGGIRTGELF
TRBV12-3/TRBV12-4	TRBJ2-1	ASSSTGFKYNEQF
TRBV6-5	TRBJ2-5	ASSYSKTQY
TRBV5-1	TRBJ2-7	ASSLEIQGSAEQY
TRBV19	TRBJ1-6	ASSATGPRGGYSPLH
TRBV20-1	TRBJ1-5	SAIRQGSNQLQH
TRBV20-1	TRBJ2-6	SASDRGISGANVLT
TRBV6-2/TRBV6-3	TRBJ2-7	ASSGIRLEQY
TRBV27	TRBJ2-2	ASCRGEAGELF
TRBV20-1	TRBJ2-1	SAHPGGRSYNEQF
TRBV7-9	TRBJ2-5	ASSAQTGTPTGETQY
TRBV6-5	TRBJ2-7	ASSYRAGGYEQY
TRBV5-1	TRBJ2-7	ASSFVSANYEQY
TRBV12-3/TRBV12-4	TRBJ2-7	ASSLRKREQY
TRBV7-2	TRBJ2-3	ASSQTSSTDTQY
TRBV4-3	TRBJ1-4	ASSRQPADEKLF
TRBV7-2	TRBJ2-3	ASSLDGRLADTQY
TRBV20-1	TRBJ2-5	SARGTDWTQY
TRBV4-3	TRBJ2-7	ASSQDQGSYEQY
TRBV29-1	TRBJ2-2	SAEDRERGNTGELF
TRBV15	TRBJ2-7	ATSRAGTGSYEQY
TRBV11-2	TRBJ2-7	ASSFGDKSEQY
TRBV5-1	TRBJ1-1	ASSRTDRDKSSPFGEAF
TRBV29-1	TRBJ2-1	SVEGYNEQF
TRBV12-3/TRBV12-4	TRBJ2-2	ASSLDLFTGELF
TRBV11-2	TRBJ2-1	ASSLWGGALGNEQF
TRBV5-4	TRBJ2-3	ASSLVGTGGRTDTQY
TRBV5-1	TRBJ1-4	ASNPGTGLQKLF
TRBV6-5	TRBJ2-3	ASSYTPRDTQY
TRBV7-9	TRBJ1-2	ASSLAGGEIYGYT
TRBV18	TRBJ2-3	ASSGLAGSTDTQY
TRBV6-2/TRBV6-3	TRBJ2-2	ASSPRTLSAANTGELF
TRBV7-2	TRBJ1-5	ASSTRQRDQPQH
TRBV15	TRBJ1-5	ATSQRSGTNQPQH
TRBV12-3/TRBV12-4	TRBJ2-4	ASSFREQAKNIQY
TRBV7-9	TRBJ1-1	ASSLADRYTEAF
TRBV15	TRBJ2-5	ATSRVGIQETQY
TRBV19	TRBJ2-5	ATSGHKQETQY
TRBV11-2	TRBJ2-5	ASSLGTSGLQETQY
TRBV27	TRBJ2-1	ASSLAELAGLGYNEQF